This T cell receptor beta chain was recovered during a study of neurological immune-mediated disorders. Study in general: The approximately 35 patients with multiple sclerosis comprised roughly 31 relapsing-remitting cases and 3 secondary progressive cases.

Synthesis of cDNA used 5'RACE (with 10-nucleotide random UMIs). Each CDR3 protein is one row after TCRdb ran MiXCR on the 5' RACE reads. This table has 50,000 to 80,000 distinct CDR3 sequences, 4.5% to 5.5% appearing once. Findings and limits, study-wide: Repertoires from 18 of 34 multiple sclerosis patients grouped phylogenetically into a related-CDR3 cluster, suggesting a possible signature. Expanded clones shared no CDR3 amino acid sequences across subjects, suggesting private repertoires in all groups.

This clonotype was seen many times. Antigen unknown. This CDR3 region has 11 residues. Germline loops: CDR1 SEHNR, CDR2 FQNEAQ (reference sequence). Deletions cut 3 bases from V and 9 bases from J, with 8 bases between. The gene calls are TRBV7-9 and TRBJ2-5, with D possibly TRBD2 on 5 matching bases. Material: PBMCs. The source is a young man with multiple sclerosis. The CDR3 DNA sequence: TGTGCCAGCAGCTTTGGCGGGCCCCAGTACTTC. Translating gives CASSFGGPQYF.